Each of the 30 T cell receptor beta chains below was sequenced from the same sample in a study of OX40 agonist ivuxolimab in advanced cancers. Clones were sequenced by immunoSEQ multiplex PCR, and TCRdb holds only the in-frame ones, with some missing. The sample has some 130,000 clones, 75% to 95% seen once. The input for sequencing was CD4+ or CD8+ T cells sorted from blood, taken in a trial of the OX40 agonist ivuxolimab. The receptors stem from an adult with an advanced solid tumor such as melanoma, head and neck, liver or kidney cancer.

This clone appeared a single time. CDR3 DNA sequence: TGTGCCAGCAGTTACATAGGGGGCCGGAACTATGGCTACACCTTC. This gives the protein CASSYIGGRNYGYTF. This sequence joins TRBV6-5 and TRBJ1-2; 7 positions match TRBD1. Germline V gene lookup returns CDR1 MNHEY and CDR2 SVGAGI. V was pared by 2 bases and J by 2 bases, with 5 bases of the junction left unmatched. The CDR3 spans 15 residues.

This sequence joins TRBV5-1 and TRBJ2-1, with TRBD2 identical over 11 bases. The CDR3 length is 17 residues. Trimming at V came to 2 bases and at J to 0 bases, leaving 4 bases not matched to a gene. Germline assignment: CDR1 SGHRS and CDR2 YFSETQ. The CDR3 nucleotides read TGCGCCAGCAGCTTCGGTACTAGCGGGGGCTCCTACAATGAGCAGTTCTTC. Its protein is CASSFGTSGGSYNEQFF.

The chain carries TRBV10-1 and TRBJ2-1, with D perhaps matching TRBD1 (5 bases). The germline V and J ends were trimmed by 4 bases and 3 bases, with 7 bases remaining between them. The CDR3 length is 13 residues. Germline CDR1 is WNHNN and CDR2 is SYGVQD (reference sequence). The CDR3 sequence is CASSGQLYNEQFF. CDR3 coding DNA: TGCGCCAGCAGTGGACAGCTCTACAATGAGCAGTTCTTC.

This clone came up a few times. The gene calls are TRBV14 and TRBJ1-1; D remains unclear. The CDR3 covers 9 residues. Germline V CDR1 and CDR2: SGHDN, FVKESK. Trimming pared 9 bases from V and 7 bases from J, leaving 6 bases between. DNA of the CDR3: TGTGCCAGAGCTAGTGAAGCTTTCTTT. Its protein is CARASEAFF. The full variable domain, with the rest looked up from reference TRBV14 and TRBJ1-1, is EAGVTQFPSHSVIEKGQTVTLRCDPISGHDNLYWYRRVMGKEIKFLLHFVKESKQDESGMPNNRFLAERTGGTYSTLKVQPAELEDSGVYFCARASEAFFGQGTRLTVV.

The chain is built from TRBV28 and TRBJ1-2, with D possibly matching TRBD1 (6 bases). Trimming stripped 6 bases from V and 6 bases from J, with 20 bases between. The length of the CDR3 is 15 residues. CDR1 and CDR2 (germline): MDHEN, SYDVKM. CDR3 in DNA: TGTGCCAGCAGGTCTACGGGGGCTGGGGGGAATGGCTACACCTTC. This codes for CASRSTGAGGNGYTF.

The chain joins TRBV20-1 to TRBJ2-2; the D is unclear. Trimming shortened V by 7 bases and J by 5 bases, and 8 bases separated the two germline ends. The CDR3 is made up of 11 amino acids. In germline, CDR1 is DFQATT, CDR2 SNEGSKA (reference sequence). CDR3 in DNA: TGCAGTGTTAAAGGAACCGGGGAGCTGTTTTTT. Protein: CSVKGTGELFF.

This chain links TRBV19 with TRBJ1-4; 10 nucleotides align to TRBD1. Germline V gene sequence: CDR1 LNHDA, CDR2 SQIVND (reference sequence). The CDR3 spans 15 residues. Unmatched junction bases numbered 5, after V lost 5 bases and J lost 5 bases. CDR3 loop: CASSGPTGGNEKLFF. CDR3 sequence (DNA): TGTGCCAGTAGTGGTCCGACAGGGGGCAATGAAAAACTGTTTTTT. Using reference TRBV19 and TRBJ1-4 for the parts outside the CDR3, the full variable domain is DGGITQSPKYLFRKEGQNVTLSCEQNLNHDAMYWYRQDPGQGLRLIYYSQIVNDFQKGDIAEGYSVSREKKESFPLTVTSAQKNPTAFYLCASSGPTGGNEKLFFGSGTQLSVL.

This chain links TRBV6-6 with TRBJ1-5; D not resolved. Trimming stripped 4 bases from V and 6 bases from J, with 10 bases between. The CDR3 spans 13 residues. Germline CDR1 and CDR2: MNHNY and SVGAGI (reference sequence). In DNA form, the CDR3 reads TGTGCCAGCAGTTGGACTAGCGGTCAGCCCCAGCATTTT. It encodes CASSWTSGQPQHF.

Remarks on this clone: This sample also contains other DNA sequences that code for the same CDR3. The chain joins TRBV7-3 to TRBJ1-1; tentative D call: TRBD1 (5 bases). The germline V gene has CDR1 SGHTA and CDR2 FQGTGA. V shed 4 bases and J shed 2 bases, with 8 bases lying between them. The CDR3 is made up of 13 amino acids. In DNA, the CDR3 is TGTGCCAGCAGCTCCGGGGGAAACACTGAAGCTTTCTTT. Translation: CASSSGGNTEAFF.

The chain couples TRBV30 to TRBJ1-4, with 7 bases that match TRBD1. Germline V gene data show CDR1 as GTSNPN and CDR2 as SVGIG (reference sequence). CDR3 size: 15 residues. The ends lost 1 base at V and 5 bases at J; junction bases unmatched: 7. The CDR3 nucleotides are TGTGCCTGGAGTGCCCGCAGGGGGGGGAATGAAAAACTGTTTTTT. This codes for CAWSARRGGNEKLFF.

The sample holds one count of this clone. V gene TRBV6-6 combines with J gene TRBJ2-7, with D perhaps matching TRBD1 (6 bases). With 6 bases removed from V and 2 bases from J, the gap between germline ends came to 17 bases. Germline V gives CDR1 MNHNY, CDR2 SVGAGI (reference sequence). This CDR3 has 15 residues. This CDR3 reads CASSLRNQGTYEQYF. In nucleotides, the CDR3 is TGTGCCAGCAGCCTTAGGAACCAGGGGACCTACGAGCAGTACTTC.

The chain employs TRBV27 and TRBJ1-5; 7 bases are a match to TRBD1. The germline V gene encodes CDR1 MNHEY and CDR2 SMNVEV (reference sequence). This CDR3 spans 16 amino acids. V shed 4 bases, J shed 6 bases, and the junction held 12 bases outside the gene matches. In nucleotides, the CDR3 is TGTGCCAGCAGTTCCGGGGGACAGCCGAGAATTCAGCCCCAGCATTTT. Protein: CASSSGGQPRIQPQHF.

This clone came up a few times. V gene TRBV11-2 combines with J gene TRBJ1-1; TRBD1 is a possible D gene (6 bases). This CDR3 has 13 amino acids. V was trimmed by 4 bases and J by 4 bases, leaving 10 bases between them. Looked up from germline, CDR1 is SGHAT and CDR2 is FQNNGV. CDR3 sequence reads: CASSSQGSTEAFF. The CDR3 nucleotides read TGTGCCAGCAGCTCACAGGGTAGCACTGAAGCTTTCTTT.

J is TRBJ1-2 and V is TRBV19, with 12 bases that match TRBD1. Trimming at V came to 4 bases and at J to 4 bases, leaving 7 bases not matched to a gene. This CDR3 is 16 amino acids long. Germline V gene sequence: CDR1 LNHDA, CDR2 SQIVND (reference sequence). The CDR3 protein is CASSSPGQGAGYGYTF. In nucleotides, the CDR3 is TGTGCCAGTAGTAGTCCGGGACAGGGGGCTGGCTATGGCTACACCTTC.

This clone was picked up one time. V gene TRBV7-8 combines with J gene TRBJ2-5; a possible D gene is TRBD2 (5 bases). Germline CDR1 and CDR2: SGHVS and FQNEAQ. This CDR3 has 14 amino acids. The V end was cut by 5 bases, the J end by 5 bases, with 15 bases between. The CDR3: CASSLEGRSETQYF. The CDR3 nucleotides read TGTGCCAGCAGCCTTGAGGGTCGCTCGGAGACCCAGTACTTC.

The genes are TRBV25-1 and TRBJ2-7; 9 positions match TRBD1. The J segment lost 2 bases and the V segment lost 2 bases, leaving 4 bases of the junction unmatched. This CDR3 is 15 amino acids long. In germline, CDR1 is MGHDK, CDR2 SYGVNS. The CDR3 sequence: CASSEPGTGTYEQYF. CDR3 nucleotide sequence: TGTGCCAGCAGTGAACCAGGGACAGGGACCTACGAGCAGTACTTC.

This chain joins TRBV27 and TRBJ2-1; D gene uncertain. CDR3 size: 13 residues. Germline V CDR1 and CDR2: MNHEY, SMNVEV (reference sequence). The V gene lost 6 bases and the J gene lost 0 bases, with 6 bases spanning the gap. This CDR3 is CASSSSSYNEQFF. CDR3 DNA: TGTGCCAGCAGCTCCAGCTCCTACAATGAGCAGTTCTTC.

The chain employs TRBV30 and TRBJ2-2, with no clear D. Germline V CDR1 and CDR2: GTSNPN, SVGIG (reference sequence). V dropped 6 bases and J dropped 0 bases, with 11 bases sitting between them. The CDR3 covers 14 residues. CDR3 loop: CACRLRPNTGELFF. DNA of the CDR3: TGTGCCTGCCGTTTGAGGCCGAACACCGGGGAGCTGTTTTTT.

The chain has TRBV5-1 and TRBJ1-1, with D maybe TRBD1 (6 bases). V lost 6 bases to trimming and J lost 6 bases, with 9 bases between them. The CDR3 spans 11 residues. Germline CDR1 SGHRS, CDR2 YFSETQ. In DNA, the CDR3 is TGCGCCAGCACCCGGGGGCCTGAAGCTTTCTTT. This codes for CASTRGPEAFF.

The CDR3: CASSLVQSDTQYF. The CDR3 DNA follows: TGTGCCAGCAGCTTAGTACAGTCAGATACGCAGTATTTT. The rearrangement uses TRBV7-8 and TRBJ2-3; no clear D. V was pared by 1 base and J by 4 bases, with 6 bases between. This CDR3 has 13 amino acids. CDR1 is SGHVS and CDR2 is FQNEAQ in the germline V gene.

The chain has TRBV5-1 and TRBJ2-2, with D unresolved. This CDR3 comprises 15 residues. Trimming left V 0 bases short and J 1 base short, with 7 bases between. Germline-derived CDR1 and CDR2 are SGHRS and YFSETQ. Here the CDR3 DNA reads TGCGCCAGCAGCTTGGCCGTAGGGAACACCGGGGAGCTGTTTTTT. Amino acid sequence: CASSLAVGNTGELFF.

V and J are TRBV5-8 and TRBJ1-5, with TRBD1 matching 9 bases. Trimming at V came to 2 bases and at J to 7 bases, leaving 10 bases not matched to a gene. Germline V gene data show CDR1 as SGHTS and CDR2 as YDEGEE. The CDR3 extends over 16 amino acids. The CDR3 loop reads CASSFIPGQGNQPQHF. The CDR3 nucleotides read TGTGCCAGCAGCTTTATACCGGGACAGGGAAACCAGCCCCAGCATTTT.

The genes are TRBV6-5 and TRBJ1-3, with 8 nucleotides matching TRBD1. This CDR3 spans 16 amino acids. V gave up 0 bases and J gave up 2 bases; unmatched junction bases: 3. CDR1 is MNHEY and CDR2 is SVGAGI in the germline V gene. The CDR3 bases are TGTGCCAGCAGTTACTCGACAGGGGAGGCTGGAAACACCATATATTTT. This gives the protein CASSYSTGEAGNTIYF.

The gene calls are TRBV28 and TRBJ2-7; tentative D call: TRBD2 (5 bases). Germline CDR1 MDHEN, CDR2 SYDVKM. This CDR3 comprises 14 residues. The V end was cut by 3 bases, the J end by 2 bases, with 11 bases between. As DNA, the CDR3 is TGTGCCAGCAGTTTTGGAGGCGAAGCCTACGAGCAGTACTTC. This sequence encodes CASSFGGEAYEQYF. Full variable domain (rest looked up from reference TRBV28 and TRBJ2-7): DVKVTQSSRYLVKRTGEKVFLECVQDMDHENMFWYRQDPGLGLRLIYFSYDVKMKEKGDIPEGYSVSREKKERFSLILESASTNQTSMYLCASSFGGEAYEQYFGPGTRLTVT.

The chain uses TRBV19 and TRBJ2-5; 12 bases line up with TRBD2. Germline V gives CDR1 LNHDA, CDR2 SQIVND (reference sequence). J gave up 4 bases and V 4 bases, and 7 bases lay outside the gene matches. This CDR3 is 16 amino acids long. CDR3 coding DNA: TGTGCCAGTAGTACTAGCGGGAGGGCCCTCGGAGAGACCCAGTACTTC. This translates into CASSTSGRALGETQYF.

This clone appeared once. The V call is TRBV15, the J call TRBJ1-6; D gene uncertain. Trimming removed 0 bases from V and 6 bases from J, with 6 bases in between. The CDR3 is 14 residues long. Germline CDR1 LNHNV, CDR2 YYDKDF (reference sequence). CDR3 sequence: CATSREPGNSPLHF. DNA of the CDR3: TGTGCCACCAGCAGAGAGCCGGGTAATTCACCCCTCCACTTT. Complete variable domain (other parts from reference TRBV15 and TRBJ1-6): DAMVIQNPRYQVTQFGKPVTLSCSQTLNHNVMYWYQQKSSQAPKLLFHYYDKDFNNEADTPDNFQSRRPNTSFCFLDIRSPGLGDTAMYLCATSREPGNSPLHFGNGTRLTVT.

This chain links TRBV5-4 with TRBJ2-7; the D gene is possibly TRBD1 (6 bases). The CDR3 consists of 15 residues. Trimming took 0 bases from V and 2 from J, leaving 12 bases between them. Germline V gives CDR1 SGHNT, CDR2 YYREEE (reference sequence). In DNA form, the CDR3 reads TGTGCCAGCAGCTTGGACCAGGGGATGCCCTACGAGCAGTACTTC. It codes for CASSLDQGMPYEQYF.

This chain uses TRBV7-8 with TRBJ1-5; no definite D call. The CDR3 loop spans 13 amino acids. CDR1 SGHVS and CDR2 FQNEAQ come from the germline V gene. V shed 1 base and J shed 5 bases, with 6 bases lying between them. The chain's CDR3 is CASSLVVHQPQHF. In DNA form, the CDR3 reads TGTGCCAGCAGCTTAGTAGTACATCAGCCCCAGCATTTT.

A single count supports this clone. The chain employs TRBV30 and TRBJ2-2; D gene unclear. Deletions cut 0 bases from V and 6 bases from J, with 11 bases between. The CDR3 length is 14 residues. CDR1 is GTSNPN, CDR2 SVGIG, per germline (reference sequence). In DNA form, the CDR3 reads TGTGCCTGGAGTGTAAGTCTGCCGCCCGGGGAGCTGTTTTTT. This encodes CAWSVSLPPGELFF.

The chain joins TRBV7-9 to TRBJ2-7; 12 nucleotides line up with TRBD1. Germline CDR1 SEHNR, CDR2 FQNEAQ (reference sequence). This CDR3 is 15 amino acids long. The J segment lost 5 bases and the V segment lost 4 bases, leaving 6 bases of the junction unmatched. CDR3 nucleotides: TGTGCCAGCAGCTCCGGGACAGGGGGCGCGGACGAGCAGTACTTC. Its protein is CASSSGTGGADEQYF.